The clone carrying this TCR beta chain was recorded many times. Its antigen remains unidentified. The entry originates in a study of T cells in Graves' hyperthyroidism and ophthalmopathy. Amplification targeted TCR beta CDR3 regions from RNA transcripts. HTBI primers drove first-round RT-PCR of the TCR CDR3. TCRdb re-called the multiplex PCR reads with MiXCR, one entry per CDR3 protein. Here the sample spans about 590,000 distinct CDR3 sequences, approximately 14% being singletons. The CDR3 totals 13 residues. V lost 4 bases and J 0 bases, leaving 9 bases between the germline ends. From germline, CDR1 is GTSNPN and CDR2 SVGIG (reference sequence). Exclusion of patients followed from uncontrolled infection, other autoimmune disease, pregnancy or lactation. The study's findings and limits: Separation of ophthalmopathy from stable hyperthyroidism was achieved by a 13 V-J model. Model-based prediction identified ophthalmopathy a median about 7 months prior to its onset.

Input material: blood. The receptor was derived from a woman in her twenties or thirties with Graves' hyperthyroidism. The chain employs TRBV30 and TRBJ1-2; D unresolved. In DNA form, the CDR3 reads TGTGCCTGGACCGCAGCTCCTAACTATGGCTACACCTTC. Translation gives CAWTAAPNYGYTF.